This T cell receptor (beta chain) emerged from a study of control samples from healthy donors and cancer patients. Only in-frame clones appear in the TCRdb table, and some are missing; sequencing was by immunoSEQ multiplex PCR. Among some 78,000 clones listed, roughly nine tenths were seen once. The CDR3 spans 11 residues. V shed 4 bases and J shed 6 bases, with 4 bases lying between them. Per germline, CDR1 MNHEY and CDR2 SVGEGT. Material for sequencing was blood. The rearrangement uses TRBV6-2 or TRBV6-3 and TRBJ2-4; D is ambiguous. This receptor was identified in a woman aged 55-69 years in good health. The CDR3 bases are TGTGCCAGCAGTTTGGGAAACATTCAGTACTTC. Translation gives CASSLGNIQYF.